Listed below are T cell receptor beta chains from one sample, sequenced in a study of blood T cell repertoires in COVID-19. TCRdb's table, derived via immunoSEQ multiplex PCR, lists solely in-frame clones and lacks some. This sample has about 21,000 clones; more than 85% occur once, and the top ten carry about 20%. The sample taken for sequencing was peripheral blood. Source of these receptors: a man aged 70-80 years with active COVID-19. Both conserved end residues are part of each CDR3. A D gene is named only where the DNA matches it firmly. Size is omitted from some rows. Given values are once, few, many or a class for expanded clones.

size	D	length	V	J	CDR3	DNA
-	-	17	TRBV25-1	TRBJ2-3	CASSESGGGPGTDTQYF	TGTGCCAGCAGTGAATCTGGGGGGGGGCCGGGCACAGATACGCAGTATTTT
-	-	13	TRBV7-3	TRBJ1-1	CASRQTANTEAFF	TGTGCCAGCAGACAGACAGCGAACACTGAAGCTTTCTTT
-	-	15	TRBV28	TRBJ1-6	CASRALGARDSPLHF	TGTGCCAGCAGGGCACTGGGAGCCCGGGATTCACCCCTCCACTTT
-	TRBD2	14	TRBV5-1	TRBJ2-3	CASCLAGVRDTQYF	TGCGCCAGCTGTCTAGCGGGGGTGAGGGATACGCAGTATTTT
few	-	15	TRBV30	TRBJ1-5	CAWSLPGGRNQPQHF	TGTGCCTGGAGTCTCCCGGGGGGGCGCAATCAGCCCCAGCATTTT
-	-	14	TRBV5-4	TRBJ2-2	CASSSSPLTGELFF	TGTGCCAGCAGCTCGAGTCCCCTCACCGGGGAGCTGTTTTTT
-	-	13	TRBV2	TRBJ2-3	CASGLPGEDTQYF	TGTGCCAGCGGGCTCCCGGGGGAAGATACGCAGTATTTT
once	-	16	TRBV10-3	TRBJ2-7	CAISESPPRTGYEQYF	TGTGCCATCAGTGAGTCGCCCCCACGGACTGGGTACGAGCAGTACTTC
-	TRBD2	15	TRBV3-1/TRBV3-2	TRBJ2-2	CASSLTTSGTGELFF	TGTGCCAGCAGCTTAACGACTAGCGGCACCGGGGAGCTGTTTTTT
-	-	12	TRBV28	TRBJ1-2	CASMGHNYGYTF	TGTGCCAGCATGGGACACAACTATGGCTACACCTTC
-	-	13	TRBV12-3/TRBV12-4	TRBJ1-1	CASSLGQGPEAFF	TGTGCCAGCAGTTTAGGGCAGGGCCCTGAAGCTTTCTTT
-	-	14	TRBV28	TRBJ1-2	CASRIPTGSNGYTF	TGTGCCAGCAGAATACCGACAGGAAGTAATGGCTACACCTTC
-	TRBD2	16	TRBV11-2	TRBJ2-2	CASSLASGRTAGELFF	TGTGCCAGCAGCTTAGCTAGCGGGAGAACTGCCGGGGAGCTGTTTTTT
-	-	16	TRBV5-6	TRBJ1-2	CASSLAPTRLDYGYTF	TGTGCCAGCAGCTTGGCCCCAACCCGGTTAGACTATGGCTACACCTTC
-	-	17	TRBV7-9	TRBJ1-3	CASSRVPRSSSGNTIYF	TGTGCCAGCAGCCGCGTCCCCCGGTCGAGCTCTGGAAACACCATATATTTT
-	-	13	TRBV19	TRBJ2-3	CASRSQVGGTQYF	TGTGCCAGTAGATCACAAGTCGGCGGTACGCAGTATTTT
-	TRBD1	15	TRBV7-9	TRBJ1-1	CASSITGEMNTEAFF	TGTGCCAGCAGCATTACAGGGGAAATGAACACTGAAGCTTTCTTT
-	TRBD2	16	TRBV19	TRBJ2-7	CASSIGASGTSYEQYF	TGTGCCAGTAGTATAGGGGCTAGCGGGACGTCCTACGAGCAGTACTTC
-	-	13	TRBV12-3/TRBV12-4	TRBJ1-5	CASSLTGGQPQHF	TGTGCCAGCAGTTTGACAGGCGGTCAGCCCCAGCATTTT
-	-	16	TRBV6-1	TRBJ1-2	CASSEGGWGGLYGYTF	TGTGCCAGCAGTGAAGGGGGGTGGGGAGGATTATATGGCTACACCTTC